This T cell receptor (beta chain) was identified during a study of blood T cell repertoires in COVID-19. Trimming removed 5 bases at V and 5 bases at J, with 12 bases between. This CDR3 contains 13 residues. CDR1 is WSHSY and CDR2 is SAAADI in the germline V gene. Repertoires were generated with immunoSEQ multiplex PCR, while TCRdb's copy carries only in-frame clones and drops some. The data show around 250,000 clones, over 75% seen once. This chain connects TRBV10-2 to TRBJ2-5; maybe TRBD1 (5 bases). The specimen was peripheral blood. The receptor was derived from a human donor in a cohort sampled during active COVID-19. The CDR3 protein is CASSSLRVETQYF. CDR3 coding DNA: TGCGCCAGCAGTTCCCTCAGGGTCGAGACCCAGTACTTC.